The text below deals with one TCR beta chain. Its antigen is unknown. The entry originates in a study of cytomegalovirus exposure and HLA in healthy donors. Study-level results: A few CMV-associated chains were confirmed in vitro to be specific for CMV antigens. The study flagged approximately 180 TCR beta chains as cytomegalovirus-associated.

This CDR3 contains 14 residues. V was pared by 4 bases and J by 8 bases, with 13 bases between. CDR1 SGHRS and CDR2 YFSETQ come from the germline V gene. Separate from the approximately 670-subject first cohort, the roughly 120-subject validation cohort was the one that the donors belonged to. TCRdb keeps only in-frame clones here, not all; method: immunoSEQ multiplex PCR. The repertoire holds about 160,000 clones, with just under 90% as singletons. The sequence derives from a young woman in good health and CMV-seropositive. The chain links TRBV5-1 to TRBJ1-6; TRBD1 is a possible D gene (5 bases). The sequenced sample consisted of PBMCs. The CDR3 region is CASSILGGDSPLHF. The CDR3 DNA sequence: TGCGCCAGCAGCATACTTGGGGGGGATTCACCCCTCCACTTT.